Described below is a single TCR beta chain sequence and its context. This sample is part of a study of monozygotic twins with inflammatory bowel disease. Reanalyzing the 5' RACE reads, TCRdb keeps one entry per CDR3 protein, without DNA. The specimen's table records roughly 330,000 distinct CDR3 sequences. CDR3 length: 15 amino acids. Germline V gene sequence: CDR1 KGHDR, CDR2 SFDVKD. The receptor comes from a human donor with ulcerative colitis or Crohn's disease, or a healthy co-twin of an affected twin (not recorded which). The sample taken for sequencing was blood. The chain joins TRBV24-1 to TRBJ2-1; TCRdb's D call of TRBD1 is untestable without DNA. CDR3 region: CATSGRQGLVDEQFF.